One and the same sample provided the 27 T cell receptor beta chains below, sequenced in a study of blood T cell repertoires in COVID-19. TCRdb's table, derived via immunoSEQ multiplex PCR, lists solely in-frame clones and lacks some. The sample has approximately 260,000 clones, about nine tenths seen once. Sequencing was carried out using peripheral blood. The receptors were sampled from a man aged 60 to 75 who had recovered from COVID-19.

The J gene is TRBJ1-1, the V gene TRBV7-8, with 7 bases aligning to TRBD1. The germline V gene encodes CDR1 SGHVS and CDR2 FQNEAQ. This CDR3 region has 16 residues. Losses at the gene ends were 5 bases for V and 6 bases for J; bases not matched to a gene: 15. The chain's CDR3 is CASSPLGIGGRAEAFF. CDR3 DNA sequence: TGTGCCAGCAGCCCCCTGGGGATAGGGGGCCGGGCTGAAGCTTTCTTT.

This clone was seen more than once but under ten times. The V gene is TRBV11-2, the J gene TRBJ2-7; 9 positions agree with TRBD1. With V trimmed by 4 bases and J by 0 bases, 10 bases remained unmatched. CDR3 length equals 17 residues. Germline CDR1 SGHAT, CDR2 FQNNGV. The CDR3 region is CASSSRWGQGSSYEQYF. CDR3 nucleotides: TGTGCCAGCAGCTCGCGCTGGGGACAGGGTAGCTCCTACGAGCAGTACTTC. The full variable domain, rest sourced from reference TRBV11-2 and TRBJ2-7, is EAGVAQSPRYKIIEKRQSVAFWCNPISGHATLYWYQQILGQGPKLLIQFQNNGVVDDSQLPKDRFSAERLKGVDSTLKIQPAKLEDSAVYLCASSSRWGQGSSYEQYFGPGTRLTVT.

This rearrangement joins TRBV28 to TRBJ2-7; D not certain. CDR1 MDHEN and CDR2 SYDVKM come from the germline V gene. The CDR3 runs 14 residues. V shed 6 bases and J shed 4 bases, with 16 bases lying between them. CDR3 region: CASRPGARWYEQYF. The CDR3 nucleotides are TGTGCCAGCAGACCAGGTGCACGGTGGTACGAGCAGTACTTC.

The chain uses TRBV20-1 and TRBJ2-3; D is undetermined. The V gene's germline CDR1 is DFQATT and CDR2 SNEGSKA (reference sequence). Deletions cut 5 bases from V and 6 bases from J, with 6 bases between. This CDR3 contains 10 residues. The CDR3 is CSAPLDTQYF. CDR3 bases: TGCAGTGCTCCATTGGATACGCAGTATTTT.

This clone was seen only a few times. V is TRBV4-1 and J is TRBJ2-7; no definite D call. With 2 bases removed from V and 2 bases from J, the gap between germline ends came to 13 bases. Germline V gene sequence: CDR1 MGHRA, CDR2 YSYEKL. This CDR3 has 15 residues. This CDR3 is CASSQPKRRPYEQYV. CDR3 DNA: TGCGCCAGCAGCCAACCCAAGAGGCGCCCCTACGAGCAGTACGTC.

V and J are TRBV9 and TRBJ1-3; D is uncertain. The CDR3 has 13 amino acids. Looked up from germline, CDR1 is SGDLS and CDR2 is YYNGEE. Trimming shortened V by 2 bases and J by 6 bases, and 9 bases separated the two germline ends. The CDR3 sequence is CASSVTVTNTIYF. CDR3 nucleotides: TGTGCCAGCAGCGTCACAGTAACAAACACCATATATTTT.

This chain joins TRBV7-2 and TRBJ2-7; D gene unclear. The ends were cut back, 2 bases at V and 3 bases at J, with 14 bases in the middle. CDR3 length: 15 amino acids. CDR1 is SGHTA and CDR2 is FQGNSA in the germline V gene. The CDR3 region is CASSLPMGSIYEQYF. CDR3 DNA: TGTGCCAGCAGCTTACCTATGGGCAGTATCTACGAGCAGTACTTC.

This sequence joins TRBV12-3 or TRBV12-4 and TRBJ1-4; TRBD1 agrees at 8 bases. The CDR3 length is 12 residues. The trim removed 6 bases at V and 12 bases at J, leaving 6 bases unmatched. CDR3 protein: CASSPEQGELFF. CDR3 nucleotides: TGTGCCAGCAGCCCCGAACAGGGGGAACTGTTTTTT.

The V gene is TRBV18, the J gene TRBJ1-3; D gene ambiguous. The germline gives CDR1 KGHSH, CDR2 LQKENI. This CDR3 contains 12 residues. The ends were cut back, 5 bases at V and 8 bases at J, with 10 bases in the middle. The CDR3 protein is CASSYGEDTIYF. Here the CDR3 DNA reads TGTGCCAGCTCATATGGAGAGGACACCATATATTTT. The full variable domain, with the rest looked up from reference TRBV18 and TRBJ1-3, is NAGVMQNPRHLVRRRGQEARLRCSPMKGHSHVYWYRQLPEEGLKFMVYLQKENIIDESGMPKERFSAEFPKEGPSILRIQQVVRGDSAAYFCASSYGEDTIYFGEGSWLTVV.

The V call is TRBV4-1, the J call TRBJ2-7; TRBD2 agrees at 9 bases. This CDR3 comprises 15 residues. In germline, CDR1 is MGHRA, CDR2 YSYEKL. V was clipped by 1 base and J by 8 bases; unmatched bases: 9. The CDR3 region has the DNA TGCGCCAGCAGCCAAGGAGGTAGCGGGGGAGAAAAGCAGTACTTC. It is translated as CASSQGGSGGEKQYF.

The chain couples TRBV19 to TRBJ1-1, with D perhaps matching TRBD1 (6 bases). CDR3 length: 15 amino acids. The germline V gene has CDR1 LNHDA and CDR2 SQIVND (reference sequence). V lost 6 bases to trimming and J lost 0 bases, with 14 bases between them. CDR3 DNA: TGTGCCAGTAGAATGGGGGCATCCATGAACACTGAAGCTTTCTTT. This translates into CASRMGASMNTEAFF.

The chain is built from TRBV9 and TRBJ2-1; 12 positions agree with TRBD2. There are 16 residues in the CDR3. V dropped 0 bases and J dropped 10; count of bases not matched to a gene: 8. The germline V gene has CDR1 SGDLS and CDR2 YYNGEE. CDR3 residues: CASSVGLAGGLVEQFF. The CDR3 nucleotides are TGTGCCAGCAGCGTAGGCCTAGCGGGGGGGCTAGTGGAGCAGTTCTTC. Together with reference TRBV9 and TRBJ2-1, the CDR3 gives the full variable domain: DSGVTQTPKHLITATGQRVTLRCSPRSGDLSVYWYQQSLDQGLQFLIQYYNGEERAKGNILERFSAQQFPDLHSELNLSSLELGDSALYFCASSVGLAGGLVEQFFGPGTRLTVL.

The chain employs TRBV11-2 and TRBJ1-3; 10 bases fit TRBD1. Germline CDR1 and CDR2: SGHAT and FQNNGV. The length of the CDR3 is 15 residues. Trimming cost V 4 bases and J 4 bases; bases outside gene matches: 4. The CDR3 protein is CASSSGTGAGNTIYF. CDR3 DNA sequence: TGTGCCAGCAGCTCCGGGACAGGGGCGGGAAACACCATATATTTT.

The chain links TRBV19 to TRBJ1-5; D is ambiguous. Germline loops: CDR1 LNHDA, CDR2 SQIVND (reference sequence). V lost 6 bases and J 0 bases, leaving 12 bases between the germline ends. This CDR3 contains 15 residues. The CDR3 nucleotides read TGTGCCAGTAGAGGCCAAAGGAGTAGCAATCAGCCCCAGCATTTT. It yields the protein CASRGQRSSNQPQHF.

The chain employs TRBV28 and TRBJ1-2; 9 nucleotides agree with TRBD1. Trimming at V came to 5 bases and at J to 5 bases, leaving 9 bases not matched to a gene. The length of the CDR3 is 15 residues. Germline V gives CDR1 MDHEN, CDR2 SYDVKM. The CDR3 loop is CASSATGGLGYGYTF. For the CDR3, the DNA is TGTGCCAGCAGTGCCACAGGGGGCTTGGGGTATGGCTACACCTTC.

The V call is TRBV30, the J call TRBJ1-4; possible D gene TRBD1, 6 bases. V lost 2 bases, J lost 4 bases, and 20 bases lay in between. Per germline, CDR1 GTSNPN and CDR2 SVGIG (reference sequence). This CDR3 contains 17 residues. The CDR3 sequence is CAWSRGGVVEINEKLFF. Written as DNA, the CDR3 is TGTGCCTGGAGTAGAGGGGGGGTGGTGGAGATTAATGAAAAACTGTTTTTT.

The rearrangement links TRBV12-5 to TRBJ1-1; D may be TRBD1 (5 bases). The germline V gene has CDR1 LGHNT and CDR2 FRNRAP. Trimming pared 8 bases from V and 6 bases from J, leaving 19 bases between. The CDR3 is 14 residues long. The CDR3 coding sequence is TGTGCTAGTTACTACGACGGGGGGTATCCTGAAGCTTTCTTT. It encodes CASYYDGGYPEAFF.

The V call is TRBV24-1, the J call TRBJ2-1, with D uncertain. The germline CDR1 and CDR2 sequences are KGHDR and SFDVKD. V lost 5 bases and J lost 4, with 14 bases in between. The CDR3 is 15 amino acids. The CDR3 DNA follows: TGTGCCACCAGTGCTCAATCCGGGTCTTACAATGAGCAGTTCTTC. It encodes CATSAQSGSYNEQFF.

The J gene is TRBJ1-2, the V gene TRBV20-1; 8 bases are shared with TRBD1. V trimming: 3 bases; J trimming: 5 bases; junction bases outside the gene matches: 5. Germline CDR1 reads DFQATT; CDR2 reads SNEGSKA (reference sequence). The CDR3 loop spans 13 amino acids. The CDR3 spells CSASVRTGYGYTF. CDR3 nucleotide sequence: TGCAGTGCTAGTGTCCGGACAGGGTATGGCTACACCTTC.

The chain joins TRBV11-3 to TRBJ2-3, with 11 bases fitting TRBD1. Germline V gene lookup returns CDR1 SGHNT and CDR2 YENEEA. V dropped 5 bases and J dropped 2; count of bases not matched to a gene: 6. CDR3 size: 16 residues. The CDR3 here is CASSPGTGGVTDTQYF. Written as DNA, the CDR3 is TGTGCCAGCAGCCCGGGGACAGGGGGAGTCACAGATACGCAGTATTTT. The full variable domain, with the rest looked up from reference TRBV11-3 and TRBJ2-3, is EAGVVQSPRYKIIEKKQPVAFWCNPISGHNTLYWYLQNLGQGPELLIRYENEEAVDDSQLPKDRFSAERLKGVDSTLKIQPAELGDSAVYLCASSPGTGGVTDTQYFGPGTRLTVL.

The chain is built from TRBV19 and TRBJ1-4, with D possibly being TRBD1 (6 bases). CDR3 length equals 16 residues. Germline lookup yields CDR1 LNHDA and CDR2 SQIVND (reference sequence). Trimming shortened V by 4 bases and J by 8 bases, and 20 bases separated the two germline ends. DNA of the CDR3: TGTGCCAGTAGTAATGGTCTGGGACAAGGGCGAGAAAAACTGTTTTTT. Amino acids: CASSNGLGQGREKLFF.

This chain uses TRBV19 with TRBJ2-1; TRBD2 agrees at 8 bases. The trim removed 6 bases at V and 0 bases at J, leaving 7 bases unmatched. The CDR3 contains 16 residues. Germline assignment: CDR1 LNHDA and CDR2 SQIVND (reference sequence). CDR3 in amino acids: CASRGLAGGSYNEQFF. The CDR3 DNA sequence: TGTGCCAGTAGAGGTCTAGCGGGTGGCTCCTACAATGAGCAGTTCTTC. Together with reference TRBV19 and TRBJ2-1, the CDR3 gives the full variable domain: DGGITQSPKYLFRKEGQNVTLSCEQNLNHDAMYWYRQDPGQGLRLIYYSQIVNDFQKGDIAEGYSVSREKKESFPLTVTSAQKNPTAFYLCASRGLAGGSYNEQFFGPGTRLTVL.

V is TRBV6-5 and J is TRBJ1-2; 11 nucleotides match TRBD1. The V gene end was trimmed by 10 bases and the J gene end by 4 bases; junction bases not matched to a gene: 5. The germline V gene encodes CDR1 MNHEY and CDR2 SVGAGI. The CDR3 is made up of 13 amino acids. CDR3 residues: CATSGTGGYGYTF. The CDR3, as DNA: TGTGCCACGTCCGGGACAGGGGGCTATGGCTACACCTTC.

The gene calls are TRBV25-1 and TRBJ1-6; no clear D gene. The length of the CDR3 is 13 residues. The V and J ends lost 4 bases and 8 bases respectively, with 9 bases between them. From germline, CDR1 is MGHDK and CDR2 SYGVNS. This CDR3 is CASSVVGDSPLHF. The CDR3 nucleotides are TGTGCCAGCAGTGTCGTCGGAGATTCACCCCTCCACTTT.

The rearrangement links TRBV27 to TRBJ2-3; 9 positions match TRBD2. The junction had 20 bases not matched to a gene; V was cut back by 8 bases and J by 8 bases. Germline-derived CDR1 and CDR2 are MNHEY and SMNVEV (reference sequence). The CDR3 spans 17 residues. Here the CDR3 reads CASGGGSGASGVGTQYF. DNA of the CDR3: TGTGCCAGCGGAGGGGGTAGCGGGGCTAGCGGGGTCGGTACGCAGTATTTT.

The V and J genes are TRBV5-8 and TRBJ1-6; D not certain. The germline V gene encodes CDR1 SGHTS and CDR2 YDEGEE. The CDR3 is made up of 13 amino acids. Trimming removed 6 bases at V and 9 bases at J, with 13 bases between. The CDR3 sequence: CASNDGVVSPLHF. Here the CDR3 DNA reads TGTGCCAGCAACGACGGGGTTGTTTCACCCCTCCACTTT.

The CDR3 nucleotides are TGTGCCAGCAGCTTCCCCCGGGACCAAGAGACCCAGTACTTC. It specifies CASSFPRDQETQYF. This chain uses TRBV5-6 with TRBJ2-5; D ambiguous. The CDR3 contains 14 residues. With 2 bases removed from V and 0 bases from J, the gap between germline ends came to 8 bases. The germline V gene encodes CDR1 SGHDT and CDR2 YYEEEE.